The clone carrying this T cell receptor (beta chain) has only a few counts. Antigen: not known. The CDR3 runs to 11 residues. The V gene lost 8 bases and the J gene lost 2 bases, with 7 bases spanning the gap. Germline assignment: CDR1 MDHEN and CDR2 SYDVKM. These data belong to a study of PD-1 blockade in classical Hodgkin lymphoma. Broader study findings: Prior to therapy, complete responders displayed diversity much like that of newly diagnosed patients. There was a significant rise in CD4+ TCR diversity by C4D1, with no such rise for CD8+.

This table comes from immunoSEQ multiplex PCR, and its TCRdb copy is limited to in-frame clones, with some not included. The table includes some 150,000 clones, nearly 80% detected once. All patients relapsed after autologous stem cell transplantation, and brentuximab vedotin exposure varied. Patients had relapsed/refractory classical Hodgkin lymphoma with complete response, partial response or progressive disease as best response. The chain recombines TRBV28 with TRBJ2-7; no clear D gene. The sequences come from peripheral blood mononuclear cells (PBMCs), collected before the second cycle of nivolumab. The TCR sequence derives from a human donor with classical Hodgkin lymphoma. DNA of the CDR3: TGTGCCAGCGCAGAAGCCTACGAGCAGTACTTC. This codes for CASAEAYEQYF.